These 3 T cell receptor beta chains share one sample of origin, sequenced in a study of T cells after yellow fever vaccination. TCRdb ran MiXCR on the 5' RACE reads and lists one entry per CDR3 protein. This table has 450,000 to 650,000 distinct CDR3 sequences, about a fifth appearing once. The material was PBMCs, obtained approximately 22 days after the first yellow fever vaccination. The receptors shown here come from a man in his late teens or twenties who received the YFV17D yellow fever vaccine.

This chain connects TRBV4-1 to TRBJ2-3, with D unresolved. The CDR3 contains 13 residues. V was trimmed by 0 bases and J by 6 bases, leaving 7 bases between them. In germline, CDR1 is MGHRA, CDR2 YSYEKL. This CDR3 reads CASSQDNVDTQYF. In nucleotides, the CDR3 is TGCGCCAGCAGCCAAGATAACGTGGATACGCAGTATTTT.

V usage is TRBV4-1 and J usage is TRBJ2-5; 11 nucleotides agree with TRBD1. Germline V gives CDR1 MGHRA, CDR2 YSYEKL. V gave up 0 bases and J gave up 0 bases; unmatched junction bases: 0. CDR3 length: 16 amino acids. For the CDR3, the DNA is TGCGCCAGCAGCCAAGAGGGACAGGGGGACCAAGAGACCCAGTACTTC. Its translation: CASSQEGQGDQETQYF.

The chain recombines TRBV11-2 with TRBJ1-1; 7 nucleotides line up with TRBD1. CDR3 length equals 14 residues. V shed 3 bases and J 7 bases; nucleotides not matched to a gene: 8. Germline assignment: CDR1 SGHAT and CDR2 FQNNGV. This chain's CDR3 is CASSFGGRDSEAFF. CDR3 DNA sequence: TGTGCCAGCAGCTTCGGCGGCCGGGACAGTGAAGCTTTCTTT.